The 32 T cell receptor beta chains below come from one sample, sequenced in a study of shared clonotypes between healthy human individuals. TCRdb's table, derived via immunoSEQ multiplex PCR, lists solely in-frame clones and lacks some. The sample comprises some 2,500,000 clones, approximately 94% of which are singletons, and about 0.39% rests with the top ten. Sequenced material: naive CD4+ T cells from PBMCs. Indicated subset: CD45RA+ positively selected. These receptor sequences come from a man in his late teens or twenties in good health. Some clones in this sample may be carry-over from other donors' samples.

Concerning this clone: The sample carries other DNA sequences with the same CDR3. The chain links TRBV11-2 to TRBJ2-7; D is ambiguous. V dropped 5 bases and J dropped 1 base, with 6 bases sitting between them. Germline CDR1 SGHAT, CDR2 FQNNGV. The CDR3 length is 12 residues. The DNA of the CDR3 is TGTGCCAGCAGCCCCCGGTCCTACGAGCAGTACTTC. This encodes CASSPRSYEQYF. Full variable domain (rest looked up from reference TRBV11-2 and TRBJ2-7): EAGVAQSPRYKIIEKRQSVAFWCNPISGHATLYWYQQILGQGPKLLIQFQNNGVVDDSQLPKDRFSAERLKGVDSTLKIQPAKLEDSAVYLCASSPRSYEQYFGPGTRLTVT.

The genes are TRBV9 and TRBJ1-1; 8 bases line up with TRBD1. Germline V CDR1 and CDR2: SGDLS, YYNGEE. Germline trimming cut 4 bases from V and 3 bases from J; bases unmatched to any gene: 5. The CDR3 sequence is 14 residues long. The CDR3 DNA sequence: TGTGCCAGCAGCTCCGGACAGGGTCACACTGAAGCTTTCTTT. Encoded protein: CASSSGQGHTEAFF.

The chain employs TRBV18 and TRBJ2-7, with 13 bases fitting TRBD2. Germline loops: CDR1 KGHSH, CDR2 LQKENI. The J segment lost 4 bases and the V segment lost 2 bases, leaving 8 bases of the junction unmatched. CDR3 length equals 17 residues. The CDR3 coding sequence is TGTGCCAGCTCACCAGGGACTAGCGGGAACGGGTTATACGAGCAGTACTTC. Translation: CASSPGTSGNGLYEQYF.

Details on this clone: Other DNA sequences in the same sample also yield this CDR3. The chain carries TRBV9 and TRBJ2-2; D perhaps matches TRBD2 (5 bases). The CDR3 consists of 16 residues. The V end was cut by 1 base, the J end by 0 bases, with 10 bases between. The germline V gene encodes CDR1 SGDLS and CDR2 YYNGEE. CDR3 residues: CASSVRGDANTGELFF. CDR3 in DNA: TGTGCCAGCAGCGTACGGGGAGACGCGAACACCGGGGAGCTGTTTTTT.

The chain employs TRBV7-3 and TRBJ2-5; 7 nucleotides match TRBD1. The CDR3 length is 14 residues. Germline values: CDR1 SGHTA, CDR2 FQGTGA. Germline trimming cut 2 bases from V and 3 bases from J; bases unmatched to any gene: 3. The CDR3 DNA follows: TGTGCCAGCAGCTTAGCAGGGGGAAAAGAGACCCAGTACTTC. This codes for CASSLAGGKETQYF.

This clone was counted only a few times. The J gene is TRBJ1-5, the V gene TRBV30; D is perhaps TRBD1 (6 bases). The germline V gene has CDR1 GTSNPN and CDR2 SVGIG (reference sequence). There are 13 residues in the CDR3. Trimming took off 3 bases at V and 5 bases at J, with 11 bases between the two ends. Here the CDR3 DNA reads TGTGCCTGGAGCCCGGGACAATATCAGCCCCAGCATTTT. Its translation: CAWSPGQYQPQHF. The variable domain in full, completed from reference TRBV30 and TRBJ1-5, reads SQTIHQWPATLVQPVGSPLSLECTVEGTSNPNLYWYRQAAGRGLQLLFYSVGIGQISSEVPQNLSASRPQDRQFILSSKKLLLSDSGFYLCAWSPGQYQPQHFGDGTRLSIL.

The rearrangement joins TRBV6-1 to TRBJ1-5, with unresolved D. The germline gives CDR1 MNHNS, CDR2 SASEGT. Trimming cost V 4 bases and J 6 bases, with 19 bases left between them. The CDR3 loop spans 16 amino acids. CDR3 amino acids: CASSGREVSSGQPQHF. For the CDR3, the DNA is TGTGCCAGCAGTGGTCGGGAGGTTAGTTCGGGTCAGCCCCAGCATTTT.

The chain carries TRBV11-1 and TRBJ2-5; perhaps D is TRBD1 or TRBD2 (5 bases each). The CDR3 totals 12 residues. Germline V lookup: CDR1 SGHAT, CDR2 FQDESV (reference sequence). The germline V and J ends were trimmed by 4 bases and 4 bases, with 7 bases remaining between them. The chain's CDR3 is CASSWDGETQYF. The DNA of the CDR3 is TGTGCCAGCAGCTGGGACGGAGAGACCCAGTACTTC.

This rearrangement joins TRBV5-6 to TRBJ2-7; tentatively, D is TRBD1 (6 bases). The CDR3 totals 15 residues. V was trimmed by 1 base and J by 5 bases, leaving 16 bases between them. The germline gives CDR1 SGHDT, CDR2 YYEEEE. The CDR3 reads CASSLRTGWGNEQYF. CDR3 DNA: TGTGCCAGCAGCTTGCGTACAGGGTGGGGAAACGAGCAGTACTTC.

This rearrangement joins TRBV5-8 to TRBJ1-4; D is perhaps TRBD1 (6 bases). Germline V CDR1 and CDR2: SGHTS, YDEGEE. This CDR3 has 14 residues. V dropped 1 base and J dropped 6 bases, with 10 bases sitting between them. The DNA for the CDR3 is TGTGCCAGCAGCTTGAGGGGGGCGGATGAAAAACTGTTTTTT. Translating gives CASSLRGADEKLFF.

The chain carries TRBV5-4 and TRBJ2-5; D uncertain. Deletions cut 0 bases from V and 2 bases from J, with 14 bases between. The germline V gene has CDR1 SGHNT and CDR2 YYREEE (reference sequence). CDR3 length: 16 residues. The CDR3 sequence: CASSLEALRKQETQYF. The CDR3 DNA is TGTGCCAGCAGCTTGGAGGCCCTCCGGAAACAAGAGACCCAGTACTTC.

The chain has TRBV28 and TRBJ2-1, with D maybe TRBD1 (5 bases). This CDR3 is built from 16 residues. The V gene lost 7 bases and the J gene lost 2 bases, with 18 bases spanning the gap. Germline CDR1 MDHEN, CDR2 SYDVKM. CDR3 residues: CASTQAQTATYNEQFF. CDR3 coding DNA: TGTGCCAGCACCCAAGCACAGACAGCCACCTACAATGAGCAGTTCTTC.

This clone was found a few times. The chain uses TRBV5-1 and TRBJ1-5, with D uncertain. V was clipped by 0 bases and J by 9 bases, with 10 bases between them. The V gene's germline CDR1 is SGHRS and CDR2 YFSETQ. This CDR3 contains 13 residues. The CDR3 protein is CASSLAPQGPQHF. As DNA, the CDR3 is TGCGCCAGCAGCTTGGCCCCCCAAGGGCCCCAGCATTTT.

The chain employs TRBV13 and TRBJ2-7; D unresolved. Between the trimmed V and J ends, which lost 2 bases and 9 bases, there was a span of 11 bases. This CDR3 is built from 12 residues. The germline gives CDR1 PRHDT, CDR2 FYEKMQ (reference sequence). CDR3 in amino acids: CASSLKLVRQYF. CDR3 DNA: TGTGCCAGCAGCTTAAAGCTAGTCAGGCAGTACTTC.

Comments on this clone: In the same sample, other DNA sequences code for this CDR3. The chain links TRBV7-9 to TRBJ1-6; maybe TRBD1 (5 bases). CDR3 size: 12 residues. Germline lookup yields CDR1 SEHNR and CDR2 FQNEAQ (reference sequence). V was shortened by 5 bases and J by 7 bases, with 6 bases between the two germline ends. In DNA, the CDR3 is TGTGCCAGCAGCAGGGACAATTCACCCCTCCACTTT. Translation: CASSRDNSPLHF.

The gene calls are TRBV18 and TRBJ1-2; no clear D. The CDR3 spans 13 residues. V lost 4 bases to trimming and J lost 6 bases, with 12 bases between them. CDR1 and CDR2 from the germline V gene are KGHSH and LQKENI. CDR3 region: CASSLTAVDGYTF. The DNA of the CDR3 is TGTGCCAGCTCACTGACCGCGGTGGATGGCTACACCTTC.

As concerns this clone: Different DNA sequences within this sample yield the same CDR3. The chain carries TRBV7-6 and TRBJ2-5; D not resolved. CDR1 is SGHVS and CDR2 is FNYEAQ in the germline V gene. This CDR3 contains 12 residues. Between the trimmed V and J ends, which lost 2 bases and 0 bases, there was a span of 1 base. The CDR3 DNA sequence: TGTGCCAGCAGCTTAAACCAAGAGACCCAGTACTTC. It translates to CASSLNQETQYF.

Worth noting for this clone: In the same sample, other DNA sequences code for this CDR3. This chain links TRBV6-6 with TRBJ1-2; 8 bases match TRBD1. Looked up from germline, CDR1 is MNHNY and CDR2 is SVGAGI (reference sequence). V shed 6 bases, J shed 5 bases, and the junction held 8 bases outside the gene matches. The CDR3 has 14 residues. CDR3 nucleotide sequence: TGTGCCAGCAGAGCTGGGACAGGACGATATGGCTACACCTTC. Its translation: CASRAGTGRYGYTF.

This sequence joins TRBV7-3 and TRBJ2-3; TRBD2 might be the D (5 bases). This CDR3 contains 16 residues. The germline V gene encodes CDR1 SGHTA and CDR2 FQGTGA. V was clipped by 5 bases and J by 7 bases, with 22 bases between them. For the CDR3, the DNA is TGTGCCAGCAGCCCCTCGGCGGGCCGTACCATCCATACGCAGTATTTT. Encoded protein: CASSPSAGRTIHTQYF. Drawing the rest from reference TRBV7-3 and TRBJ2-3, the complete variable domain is GAGVSQTPSNKVTEKGKYVELRCDPISGHTALYWYRQSLGQGPEFLIYFQGTGAADDSGLPNDRFFAVRPEGSVSTLKIQRTERGDSAVYLCASSPSAGRTIHTQYFGPGTRLTVL.

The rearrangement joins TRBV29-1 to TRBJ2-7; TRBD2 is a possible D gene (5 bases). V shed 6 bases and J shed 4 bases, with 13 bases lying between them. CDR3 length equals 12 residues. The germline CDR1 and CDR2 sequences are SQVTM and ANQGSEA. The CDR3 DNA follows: TGCAGCGTCCGCCGGTCGGGATACGAGCAGTACTTC. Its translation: CSVRRSGYEQYF.

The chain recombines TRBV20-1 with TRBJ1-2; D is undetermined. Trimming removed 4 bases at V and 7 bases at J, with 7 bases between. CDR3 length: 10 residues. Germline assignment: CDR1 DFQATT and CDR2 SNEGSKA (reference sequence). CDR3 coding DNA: TGCAGTGCTATTTCTCCTGGCTACACCTTC. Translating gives CSAISPGYTF.

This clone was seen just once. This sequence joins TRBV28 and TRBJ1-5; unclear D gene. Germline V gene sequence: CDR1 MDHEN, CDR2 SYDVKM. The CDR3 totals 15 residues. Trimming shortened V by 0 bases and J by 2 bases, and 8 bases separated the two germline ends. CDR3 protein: CASSLWQIGNQPQHF. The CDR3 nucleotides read TGTGCCAGCAGTTTATGGCAGATCGGCAATCAGCCCCAGCATTTT.

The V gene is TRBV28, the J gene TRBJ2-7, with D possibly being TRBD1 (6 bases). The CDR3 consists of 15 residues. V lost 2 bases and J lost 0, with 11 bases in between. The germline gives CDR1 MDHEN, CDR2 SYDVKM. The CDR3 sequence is CASSLPDRYSYEQYF. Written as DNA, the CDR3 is TGTGCCAGCAGTTTACCCGACAGGTACTCCTACGAGCAGTACTTC.

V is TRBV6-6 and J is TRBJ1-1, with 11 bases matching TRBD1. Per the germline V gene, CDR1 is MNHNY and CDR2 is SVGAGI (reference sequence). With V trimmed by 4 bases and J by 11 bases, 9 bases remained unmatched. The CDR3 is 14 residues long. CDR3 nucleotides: TGTGCCAGCAGTTTGAGAGGGACAGGGGGGCCGGCTTTCTTT. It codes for CASSLRGTGGPAFF.

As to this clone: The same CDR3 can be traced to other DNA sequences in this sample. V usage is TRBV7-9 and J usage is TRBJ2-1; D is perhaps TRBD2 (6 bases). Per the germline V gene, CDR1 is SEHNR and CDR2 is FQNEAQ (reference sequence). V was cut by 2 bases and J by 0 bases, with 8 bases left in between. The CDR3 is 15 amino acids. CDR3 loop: CASSLRGSSYNEQFF. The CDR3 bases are TGTGCCAGCAGCTTACGGGGGTCCTCCTACAATGAGCAGTTCTTC.

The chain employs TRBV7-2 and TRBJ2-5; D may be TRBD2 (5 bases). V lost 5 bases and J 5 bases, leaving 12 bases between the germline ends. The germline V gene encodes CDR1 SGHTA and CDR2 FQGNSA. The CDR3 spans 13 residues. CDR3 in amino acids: CASSLRVEETQYF. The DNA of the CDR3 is TGTGCCAGCAGCCTGAGGGTGGAGGAGACCCAGTACTTC.

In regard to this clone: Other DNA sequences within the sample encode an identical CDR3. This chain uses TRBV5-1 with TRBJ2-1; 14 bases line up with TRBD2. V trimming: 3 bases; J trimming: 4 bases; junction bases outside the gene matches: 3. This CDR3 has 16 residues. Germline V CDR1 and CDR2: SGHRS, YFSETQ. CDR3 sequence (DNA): TGCGCCAGCAGCTGGGGACTAGCGGGGGTGTACAATGAGCAGTTCTTC. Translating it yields CASSWGLAGVYNEQFF.

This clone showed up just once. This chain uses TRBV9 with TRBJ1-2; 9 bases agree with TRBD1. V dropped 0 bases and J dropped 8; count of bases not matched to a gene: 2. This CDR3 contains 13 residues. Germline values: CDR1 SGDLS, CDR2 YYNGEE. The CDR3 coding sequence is TGTGCCAGCAGCGTAGGACAGGGGGTCGGCTACACCTTC. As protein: CASSVGQGVGYTF.

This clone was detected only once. CDR3 residues: CASSPGDSGGGSPETQYF. The CDR3 DNA follows: TGTGCCAGCAGCCCTGGAGATAGCGGAGGGGGGTCCCCTGAGACCCAGTACTTC. The V and J genes are TRBV9 and TRBJ2-5; either TRBD1 or TRBD2 may supply D (6 bases each). Trimming took off 4 bases at V and 5 bases at J, with 27 bases between the two ends. The germline gives CDR1 SGDLS, CDR2 YYNGEE. The CDR3 sequence is 18 residues long.

The CDR3 nucleotides read TGTGCCAGCAGCGTAGGGGGAGCGGCTGCTTACAATGAGCAGTTCTTC. It is translated as CASSVGGAAAYNEQFF. The V and J genes are TRBV9 and TRBJ2-1, with D tentatively TRBD2 (5 bases). Trimming shortened V by 0 bases and J by 4 bases, and 14 bases separated the two germline ends. The CDR3 length is 16 residues. Germline-derived CDR1 and CDR2 are SGDLS and YYNGEE.

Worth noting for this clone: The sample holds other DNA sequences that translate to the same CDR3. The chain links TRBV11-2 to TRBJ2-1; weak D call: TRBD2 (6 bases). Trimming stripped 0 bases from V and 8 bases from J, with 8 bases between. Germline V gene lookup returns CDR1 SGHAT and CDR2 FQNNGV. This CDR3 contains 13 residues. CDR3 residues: CASSLEAGDEQFF. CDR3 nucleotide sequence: TGTGCCAGCAGCTTAGAAGCGGGCGATGAGCAGTTCTTC.

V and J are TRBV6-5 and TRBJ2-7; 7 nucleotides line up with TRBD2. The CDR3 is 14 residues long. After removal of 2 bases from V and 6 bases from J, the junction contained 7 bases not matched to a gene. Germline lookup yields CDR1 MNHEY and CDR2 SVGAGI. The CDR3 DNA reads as TGTGCCAGCAGTTACCTCGGGGAGGGTGGCGAGCAGTACTTC. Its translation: CASSYLGEGGEQYF.